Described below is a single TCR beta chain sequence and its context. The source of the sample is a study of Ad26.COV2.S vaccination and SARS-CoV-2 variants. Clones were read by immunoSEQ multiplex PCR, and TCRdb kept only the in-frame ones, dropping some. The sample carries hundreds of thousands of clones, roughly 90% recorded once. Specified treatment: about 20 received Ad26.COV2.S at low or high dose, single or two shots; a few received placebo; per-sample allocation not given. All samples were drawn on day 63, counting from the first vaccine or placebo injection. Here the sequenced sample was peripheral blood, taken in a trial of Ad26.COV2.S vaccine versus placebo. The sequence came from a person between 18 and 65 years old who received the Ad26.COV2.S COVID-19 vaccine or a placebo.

The CDR3: CASSRGLAGVTGELFF. CDR3 DNA: TGTGCCAGCTCCCGTGGACTAGCGGGAGTTACCGGGGAGCTGTTTTTT. V and J are TRBV18 and TRBJ2-2; 13 bases are a match to TRBD2. The J segment lost 5 bases and the V segment lost 6 bases, leaving 6 bases of the junction unmatched. This CDR3 spans 16 amino acids. CDR1 and CDR2 (germline): KGHSH, LQKENI.